This T cell receptor (beta chain) was recorded in a study of blood T cell repertoires in COVID-19. V lost 2 bases to trimming and J lost 2 bases, with 9 bases between them. Per the germline V gene, CDR1 is MNHNY and CDR2 is SVGAGI (reference sequence). The CDR3 is 14 residues long. The repertoire was sequenced with immunoSEQ multiplex PCR; TCRdb's copy has only in-frame clones and lacks some. In the table there are about 330,000 clones, 70% to 90% of which are singletons. The sequenced sample consisted of peripheral blood. The chain links TRBV6-6 to TRBJ1-1; D is perhaps TRBD1 (5 bases). The receptor's source is a woman in her 50s with active or convalescent COVID-19. Written as DNA, the CDR3 is TGTGCCAGCAGTTACGACGGGGGAAACACTGAAGCTTTCTTT. Amino acids: CASSYDGGNTEAFF.